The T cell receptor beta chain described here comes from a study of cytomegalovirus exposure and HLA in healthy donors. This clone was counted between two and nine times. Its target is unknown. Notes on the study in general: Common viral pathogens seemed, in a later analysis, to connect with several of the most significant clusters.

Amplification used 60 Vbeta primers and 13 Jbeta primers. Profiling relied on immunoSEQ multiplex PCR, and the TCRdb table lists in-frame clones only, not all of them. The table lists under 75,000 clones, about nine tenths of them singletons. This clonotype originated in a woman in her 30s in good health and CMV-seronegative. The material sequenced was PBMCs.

In DNA form, the CDR3 reads TGTGCCAGCAGTTACTCGAGGGAGCACTACGAGCAGTACTTC. The encoded protein is CASSYSREHYEQYF. The chain recombines TRBV6-5 with TRBJ2-7; possibly TRBD2 for D (5 bases). The germline V and J ends were trimmed by 0 bases and 3 bases, with 9 bases remaining between them. Germline V gives CDR1 MNHEY, CDR2 SVGAGI. The CDR3 covers 14 residues.